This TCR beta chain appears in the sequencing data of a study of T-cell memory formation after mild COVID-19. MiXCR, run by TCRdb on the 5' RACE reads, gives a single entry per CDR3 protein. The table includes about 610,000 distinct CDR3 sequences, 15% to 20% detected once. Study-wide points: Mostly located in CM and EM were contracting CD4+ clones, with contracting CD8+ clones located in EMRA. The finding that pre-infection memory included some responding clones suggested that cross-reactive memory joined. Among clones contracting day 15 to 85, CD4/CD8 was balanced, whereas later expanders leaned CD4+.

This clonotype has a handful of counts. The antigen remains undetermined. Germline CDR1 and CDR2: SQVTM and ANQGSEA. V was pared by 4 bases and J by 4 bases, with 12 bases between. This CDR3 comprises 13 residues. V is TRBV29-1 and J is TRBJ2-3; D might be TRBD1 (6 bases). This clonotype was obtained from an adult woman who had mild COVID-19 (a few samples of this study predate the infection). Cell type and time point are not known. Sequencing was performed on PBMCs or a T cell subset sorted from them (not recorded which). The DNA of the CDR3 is TGCAGCGTTGTAGCCAGGGGATCAGATACGCAGTATTTT. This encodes CSVVARGSDTQYF.